This T cell receptor beta chain was sequenced in a study of memory CD4+ T cells and cytomegalovirus serostatus. The assay was immunoSEQ multiplex PCR, and TCRdb's table has in-frame clones only and misses some. The table records about 52,000 clones, around four fifths of them present only once. This clone was counted between two and nine times. Single viable CD3+CD4+CD8-CD45RO+ cells were sorted as the memory CD4+ T cells. Donors' CMV status reflects serum IgG against pp150, pp28, p38, p52. This CDR3 comprises 13 residues. The ends were cut back, 7 bases at V and 1 base at J, with 10 bases in the middle. Germline V CDR1 and CDR2: MNHNY, SVGAGI (reference sequence).

The rearrangement links TRBV6-6 to TRBJ1-1, with D unclear. The specimen was memory CD4+ T cells from blood. The receptor's source is an adult in good health and CMV-seropositive. CDR3 sequence (DNA): TGTGCCAGCAACCCTCGACGGAACACTGAAGCTTTCTTT. This codes for CASNPRRNTEAFF.